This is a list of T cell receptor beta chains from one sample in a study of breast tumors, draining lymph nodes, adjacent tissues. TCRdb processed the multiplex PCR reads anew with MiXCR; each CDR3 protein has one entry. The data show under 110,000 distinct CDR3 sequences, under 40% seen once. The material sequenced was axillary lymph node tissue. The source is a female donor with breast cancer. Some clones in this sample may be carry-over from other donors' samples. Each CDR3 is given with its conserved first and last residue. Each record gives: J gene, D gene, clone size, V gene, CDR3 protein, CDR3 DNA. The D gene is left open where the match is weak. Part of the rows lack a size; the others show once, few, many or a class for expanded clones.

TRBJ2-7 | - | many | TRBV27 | CASSYTGAMNEQYF | TGTGCCAGCAGTTATACGGGGGCCATGAACGAGCAGTACTTC
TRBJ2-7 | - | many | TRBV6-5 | CASSHSQDGSYEQYF | TGTGCCAGCAGTCACTCGCAGGACGGGTCCTACGAGCAGTACTTC
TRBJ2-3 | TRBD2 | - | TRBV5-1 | CASSLGAGVADTQYF | TGCGCCAGCAGCTTGGGGGCGGGAGTCGCAGATACGCAGTATTTC
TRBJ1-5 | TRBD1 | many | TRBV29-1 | CSVGQGMRLGNQPQHF | TGCAGCGTGGGACAGGGGATGAGGCTTGGCAATCAGCCCCAGCATTTT
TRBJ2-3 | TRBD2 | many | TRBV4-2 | CASSQDLAESTDTQYF | TGTGCCAGCAGCCAAGATCTAGCGGAGTCCACAGATACGCAGTATTTT
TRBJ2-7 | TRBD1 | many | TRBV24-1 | CATSDAGRQGTPYEQYF | TGTGCCACCAGTGATGCCGGGCGACAGGGGACCCCCTACGAGCAGTACTTC
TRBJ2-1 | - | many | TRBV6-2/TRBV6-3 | CASSYEGTEQFF | TGTGCCAGCAGTTACGAGGGGACTGAGCAGTTCTTC
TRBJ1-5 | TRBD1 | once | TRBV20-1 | CSARGTGFNQPQHF | TGCAGTGCTAGGGGGACAGGGTTCAATCAGCCCCAGCATTTT
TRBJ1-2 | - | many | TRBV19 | CAVYTRSYGYTF | TGTGCAGTTTACACGCGCTCCTATGGCTACACCTTC
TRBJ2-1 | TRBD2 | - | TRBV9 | CASSEGTSGRLNEQFF | TGTGCCAGCAGCGAGGGGACTAGCGGGAGGCTCAATGAGCAGTTCTTC
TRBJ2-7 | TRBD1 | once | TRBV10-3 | CAISEPGTGGHEQYF | TGTGCCATCAGTGAGCCGGGGACAGGGGGCCACGAGCAGTACTTC
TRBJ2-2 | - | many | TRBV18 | CASSDDLNTGELFF | TGTGCCAGCTCGGATGACTTGAACACCGGGGAGCTGTTTTTT
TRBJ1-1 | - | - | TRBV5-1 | CASSLAGGFENTEAFF | TGCGCCAGCAGCTTGGCGGGGGGGTTCGAGAACACTGAAGCTTTCTTT
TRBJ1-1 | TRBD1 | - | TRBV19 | CASNVQGQGNTEAFF | TGTGCCAGTAACGTCCAGGGACAGGGAAACACTGAAGCTTTCTTT
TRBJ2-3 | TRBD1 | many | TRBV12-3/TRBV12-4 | CASRGQGLTDTQYF | TGTGCCAGCAGAGGACAGGGGCTCACAGATACGCAGTATTTT
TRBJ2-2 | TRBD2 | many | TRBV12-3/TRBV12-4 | CASSFSIAGGLTGELFF | TGTGCCAGCAGTTTCTCGATAGCGGGGGGTCTCACCGGGGAGCTGTTTTTT
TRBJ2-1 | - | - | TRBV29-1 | CSVSDEQFF | TGCAGCGTTTCCGATGAGCAGTTCTTC
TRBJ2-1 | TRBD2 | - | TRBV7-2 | CASSLGSSGGPGQFF | TGTGCCAGCAGCTTAGGTTCTAGCGGGGGGCCTGGGCAGTTCTTC
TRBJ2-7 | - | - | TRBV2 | CASSSGTPYEQYF | TGTGCCAGCAGCTCAGGGACCCCCTACGAGCAGTACTTC
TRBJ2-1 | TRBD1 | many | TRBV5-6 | CASSRDRHGQFF | TGTGCCAGCAGCCGGGACAGGCATGGGCAGTTCTTC
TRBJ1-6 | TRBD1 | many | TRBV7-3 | CASSDHRGGNSPLHF | TGTGCCAGCAGCGACCACAGGGGCGGAAATTCACCCCTCCACTTT
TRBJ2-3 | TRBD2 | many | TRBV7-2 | CASSDRLALTDTQYF | TGTGCCAGCAGCGACCGACTAGCGCTCACAGATACGCAGTATTTT
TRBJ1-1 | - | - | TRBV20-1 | CSAFDRITEAFF | TGCAGTGCTTTTGACAGGATCACTGAAGCTTTCTTT
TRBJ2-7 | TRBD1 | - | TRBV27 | CVSSLSTGGSYEQYF | TGTGTCAGCAGTTTATCGACAGGGGGGTCTTACGAGCAGTACTTC
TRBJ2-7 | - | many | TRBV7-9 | CASSSPGLRYEQYF | TGTGCCAGCAGCTCACCGGGACTCCGCTACGAGCAGTACTTC
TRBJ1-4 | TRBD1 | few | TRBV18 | CASSPTLGGYNEKLFF | TGTGCCAGCTCCCCGACGTTAGGGGGCTATAATGAAAAACTGTTTTTT
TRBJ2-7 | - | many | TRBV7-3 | CASSLGGNLGEQYF | TGTGCCAGCAGCTTAGGTGGGAATTTGGGCGAGCAGTACTTC
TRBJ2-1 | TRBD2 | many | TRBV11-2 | CASSQTQRRRGSNEQFF | TGTGCCAGCAGCCAAACGCAACGGAGGCGGGGGTCCAATGAGCAGTTCTTC
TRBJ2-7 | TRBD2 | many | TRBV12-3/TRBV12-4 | CASSLTSGSYEQYF | TGTGCCAGCAGTTTAACTAGCGGCTCCTACGAGCAGTACTTC
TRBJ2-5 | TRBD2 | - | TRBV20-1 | CSATYQRGRFQETQYF | TGCAGTGCTACCTATCAGCGGGGGCGTTTCCAAGAGACCCAGTACTTC
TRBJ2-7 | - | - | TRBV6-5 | CASSLQGGSGTYEQYF | TGTGCCAGCAGTCTACAGGGAGGTTCTGGGACCTACGAGCAGTACTTC
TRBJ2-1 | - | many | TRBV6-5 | CASSHSTKMEARGNEQFF | TGTGCCAGCAGTCACTCGACGAAAATGGAGGCCCGGGGGAATGAGCAGTTCTTC
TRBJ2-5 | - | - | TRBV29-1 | CSVGSGNDQPQYF | TGCAGCGTTGGGTCAGGGAATGATCAGCCCCAGTACTTC
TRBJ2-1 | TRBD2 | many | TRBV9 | CASAASGRNNEQFF | TGTGCCAGCGCGGCCAGCGGGAGAAACAATGAGCAGTTCTTC
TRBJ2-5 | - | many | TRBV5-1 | CASSLRRAGEGTQYF | TGCGCCAGCAGCTTGAGGAGGGCAGGGGAGGGGACCCAGTACTTC
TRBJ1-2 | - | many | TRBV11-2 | CASSPPGAYGYTF | TGTGCCAGCAGCCCCCCCGGGGCCTATGGCTACACCTTC
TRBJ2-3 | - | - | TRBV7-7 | CASSPLAGVGDTQYF | TGTGCTAGCAGCCCACTAGCAGGAGTTGGGGATACGCAGTATTTT
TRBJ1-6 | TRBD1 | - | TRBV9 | CASSVQGANSPLHF | TGTGCCAGCAGCGTACAGGGGGCTAATTCACCCCTCCACTTT
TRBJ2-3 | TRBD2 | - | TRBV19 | CASSIDTLAGGLQDTQYF | TGTGCCAGTAGTATTGACACACTAGCGGGGGGCCTGCAGGATACGCAGTATTTT
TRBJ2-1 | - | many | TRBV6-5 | CASSVSYLSYNEQFF | TGTGCCAGCAGTGTCAGCTATTTGTCCTACAATGAGCAGTTCTTC
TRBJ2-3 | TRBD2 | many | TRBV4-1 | CASSQTSGTDTQYF | TGCGCCAGCAGCCAAACTAGCGGCACAGATACGCAGTATTTT
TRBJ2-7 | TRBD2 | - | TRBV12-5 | CASGRGLAGGQRRKYYEQYF | TGTGCTAGTGGGAGGGGACTAGCGGGGGGCCAAAGAAGAAAGTACTACGAGCAGTACTTC
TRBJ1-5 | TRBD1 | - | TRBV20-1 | CSASRDSRQHQHF | TGCAGTGCTAGTAGGGACAGTCGTCAGCACCAGCATTTT
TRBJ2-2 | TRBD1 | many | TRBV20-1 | CSAAPRQGLSGELFF | TGCAGTGCTGCCCCCCGACAGGGGCTTTCCGGGGAGCTGTTTTTT
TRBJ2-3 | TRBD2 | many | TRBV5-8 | CASSRGLAGGADTQYF | TGTGCCAGCAGCCGGGGACTAGCGGGAGGAGCAGATACGCAGTATTTT
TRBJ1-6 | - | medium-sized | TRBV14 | CASSQVGRYNSPLHF | TGTGCCAGCAGCCAAGTTGGACGCTATAATTCACCCCTCCACTTT
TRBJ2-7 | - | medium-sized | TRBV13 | CASSGFPKHYEQYF | TGTGCCAGCAGCGGGTTCCCTAAACACTACGAGCAGTACTTC